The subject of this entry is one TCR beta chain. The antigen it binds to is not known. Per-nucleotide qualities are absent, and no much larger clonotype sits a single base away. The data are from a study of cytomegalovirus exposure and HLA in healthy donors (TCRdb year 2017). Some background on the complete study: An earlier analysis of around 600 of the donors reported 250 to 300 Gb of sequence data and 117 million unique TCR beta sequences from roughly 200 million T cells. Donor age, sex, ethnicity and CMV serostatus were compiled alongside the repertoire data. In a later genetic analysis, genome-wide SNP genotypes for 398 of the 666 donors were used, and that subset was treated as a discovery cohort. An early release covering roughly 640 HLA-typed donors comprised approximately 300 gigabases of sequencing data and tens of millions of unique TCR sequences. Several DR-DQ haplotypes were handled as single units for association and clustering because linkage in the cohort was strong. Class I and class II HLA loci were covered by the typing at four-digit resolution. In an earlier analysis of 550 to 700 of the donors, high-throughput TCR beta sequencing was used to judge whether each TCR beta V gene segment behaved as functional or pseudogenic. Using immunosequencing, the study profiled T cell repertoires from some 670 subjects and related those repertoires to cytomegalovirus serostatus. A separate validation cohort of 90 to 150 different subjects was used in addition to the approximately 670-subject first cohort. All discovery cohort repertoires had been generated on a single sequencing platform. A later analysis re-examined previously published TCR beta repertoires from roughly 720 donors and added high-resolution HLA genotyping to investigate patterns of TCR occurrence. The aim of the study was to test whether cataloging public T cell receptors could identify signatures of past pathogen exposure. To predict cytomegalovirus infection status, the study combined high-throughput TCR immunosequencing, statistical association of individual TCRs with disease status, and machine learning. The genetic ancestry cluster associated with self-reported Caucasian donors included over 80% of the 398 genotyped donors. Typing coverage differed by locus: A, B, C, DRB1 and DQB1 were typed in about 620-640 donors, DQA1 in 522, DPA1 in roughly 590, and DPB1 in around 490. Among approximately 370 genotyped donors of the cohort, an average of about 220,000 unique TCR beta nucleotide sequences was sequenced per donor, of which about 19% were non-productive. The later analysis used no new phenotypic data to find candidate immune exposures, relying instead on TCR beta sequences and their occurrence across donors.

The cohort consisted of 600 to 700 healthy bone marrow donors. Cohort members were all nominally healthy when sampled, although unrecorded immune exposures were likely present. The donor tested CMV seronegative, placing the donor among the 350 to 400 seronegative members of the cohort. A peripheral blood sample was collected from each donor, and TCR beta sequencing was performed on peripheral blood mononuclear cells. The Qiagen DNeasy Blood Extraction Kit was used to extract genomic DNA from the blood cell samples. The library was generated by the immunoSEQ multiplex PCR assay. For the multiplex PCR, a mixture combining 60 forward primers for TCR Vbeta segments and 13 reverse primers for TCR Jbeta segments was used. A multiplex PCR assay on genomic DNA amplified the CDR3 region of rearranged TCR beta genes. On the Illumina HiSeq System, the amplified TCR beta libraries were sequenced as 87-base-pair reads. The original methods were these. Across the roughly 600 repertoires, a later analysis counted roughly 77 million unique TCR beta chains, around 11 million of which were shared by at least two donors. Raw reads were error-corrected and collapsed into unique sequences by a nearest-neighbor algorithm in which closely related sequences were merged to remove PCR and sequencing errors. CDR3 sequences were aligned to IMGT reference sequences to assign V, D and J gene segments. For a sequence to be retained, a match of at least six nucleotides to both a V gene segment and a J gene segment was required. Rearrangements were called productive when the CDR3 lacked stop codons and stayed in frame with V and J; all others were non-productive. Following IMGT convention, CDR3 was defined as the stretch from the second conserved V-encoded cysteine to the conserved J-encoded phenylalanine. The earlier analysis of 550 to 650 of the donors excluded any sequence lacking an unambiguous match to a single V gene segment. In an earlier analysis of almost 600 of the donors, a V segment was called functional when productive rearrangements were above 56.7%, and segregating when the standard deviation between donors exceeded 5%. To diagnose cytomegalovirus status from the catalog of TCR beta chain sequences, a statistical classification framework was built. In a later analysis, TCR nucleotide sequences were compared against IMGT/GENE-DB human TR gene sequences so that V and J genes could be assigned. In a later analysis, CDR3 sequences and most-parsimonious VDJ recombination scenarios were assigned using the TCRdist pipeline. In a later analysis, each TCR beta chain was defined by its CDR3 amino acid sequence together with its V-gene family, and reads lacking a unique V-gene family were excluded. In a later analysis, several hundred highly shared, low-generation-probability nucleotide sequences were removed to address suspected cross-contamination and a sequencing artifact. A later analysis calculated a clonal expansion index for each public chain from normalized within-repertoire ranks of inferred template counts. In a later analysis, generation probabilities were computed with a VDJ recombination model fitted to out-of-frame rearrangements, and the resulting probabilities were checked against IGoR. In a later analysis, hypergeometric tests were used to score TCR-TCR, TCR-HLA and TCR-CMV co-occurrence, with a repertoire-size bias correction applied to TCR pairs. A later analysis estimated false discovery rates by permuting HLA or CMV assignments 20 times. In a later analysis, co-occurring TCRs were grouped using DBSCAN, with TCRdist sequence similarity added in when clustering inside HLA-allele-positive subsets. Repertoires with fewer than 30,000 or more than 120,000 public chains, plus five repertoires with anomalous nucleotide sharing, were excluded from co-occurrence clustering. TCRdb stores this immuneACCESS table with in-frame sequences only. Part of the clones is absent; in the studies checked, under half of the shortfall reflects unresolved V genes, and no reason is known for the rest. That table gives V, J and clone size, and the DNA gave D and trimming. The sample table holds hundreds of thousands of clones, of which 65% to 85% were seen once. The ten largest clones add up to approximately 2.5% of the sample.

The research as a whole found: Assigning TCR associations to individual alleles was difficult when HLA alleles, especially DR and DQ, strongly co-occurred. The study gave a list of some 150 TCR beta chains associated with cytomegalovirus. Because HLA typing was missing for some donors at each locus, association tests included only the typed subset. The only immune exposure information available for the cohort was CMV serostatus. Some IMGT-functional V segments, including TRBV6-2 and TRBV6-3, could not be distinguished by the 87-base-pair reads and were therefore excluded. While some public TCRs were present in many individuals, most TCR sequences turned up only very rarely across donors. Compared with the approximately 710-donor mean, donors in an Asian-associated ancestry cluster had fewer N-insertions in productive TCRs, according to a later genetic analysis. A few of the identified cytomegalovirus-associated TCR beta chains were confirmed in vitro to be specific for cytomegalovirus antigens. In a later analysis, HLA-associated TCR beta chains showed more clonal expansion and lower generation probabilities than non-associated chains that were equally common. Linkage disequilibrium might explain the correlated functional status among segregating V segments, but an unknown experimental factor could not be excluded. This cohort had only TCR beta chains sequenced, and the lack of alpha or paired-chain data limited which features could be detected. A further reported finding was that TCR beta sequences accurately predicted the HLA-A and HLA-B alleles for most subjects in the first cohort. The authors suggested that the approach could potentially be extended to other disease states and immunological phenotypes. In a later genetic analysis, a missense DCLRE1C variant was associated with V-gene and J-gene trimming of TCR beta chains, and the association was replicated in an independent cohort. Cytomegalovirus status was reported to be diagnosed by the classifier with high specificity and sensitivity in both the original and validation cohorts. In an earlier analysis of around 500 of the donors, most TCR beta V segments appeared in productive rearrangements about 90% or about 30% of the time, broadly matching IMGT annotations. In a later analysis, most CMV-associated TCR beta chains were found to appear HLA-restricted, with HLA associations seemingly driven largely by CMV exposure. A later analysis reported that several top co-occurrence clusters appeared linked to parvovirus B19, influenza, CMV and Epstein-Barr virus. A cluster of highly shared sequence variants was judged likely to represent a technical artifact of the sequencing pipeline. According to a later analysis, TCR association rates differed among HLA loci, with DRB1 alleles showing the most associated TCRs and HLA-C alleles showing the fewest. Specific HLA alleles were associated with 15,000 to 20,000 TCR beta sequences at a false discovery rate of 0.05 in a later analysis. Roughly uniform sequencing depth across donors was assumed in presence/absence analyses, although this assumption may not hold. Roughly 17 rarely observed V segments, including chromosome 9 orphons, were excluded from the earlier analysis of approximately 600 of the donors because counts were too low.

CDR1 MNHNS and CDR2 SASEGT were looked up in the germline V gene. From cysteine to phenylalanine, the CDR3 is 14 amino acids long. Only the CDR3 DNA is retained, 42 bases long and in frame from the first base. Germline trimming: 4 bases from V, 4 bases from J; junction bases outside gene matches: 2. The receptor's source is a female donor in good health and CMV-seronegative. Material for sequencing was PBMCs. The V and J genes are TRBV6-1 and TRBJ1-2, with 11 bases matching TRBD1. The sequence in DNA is TGTGCCAGCAGTGGGACAGGGGGCGCCTATGGCTACACCTTC. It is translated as CASSGTGGAYGYTF.